Following are 3 T cell receptor beta chains from one sample sequenced in a study of cytomegalovirus exposure and HLA in healthy donors. TCRdb's copy holds only in-frame clones and misses some; the assay was immunoSEQ multiplex PCR. The table records 300,000 or so clones, roughly 90% of them present only once. The specimen sequenced was PBMCs. These receptors were collected from a man between 25 and 39 years old in good health and CMV-seronegative.

The genes are TRBV6-5 and TRBJ1-1; TRBD1 matches at 8 bases. Trimming removed 0 bases from V and 10 bases from J; junction bases left unmatched: 4. CDR1 is MNHEY and CDR2 is SVGAGI in the germline V gene. The CDR3 totals 13 residues. The CDR3 DNA reads TGTGCCAGCAGTTACTCGTACAGGGGGGTAGCTTTCTTT. Amino acids: CASSYSYRGVAFF.

The V and J genes are TRBV19 and TRBJ2-3; possible D gene TRBD1, 7 bases. Germline V gene data show CDR1 as LNHDA and CDR2 as SQIVND (reference sequence). Deletions cut 8 bases from V and 7 bases from J, with 22 bases between. The CDR3 totals 15 residues. The chain's CDR3 is CASEDGGGLAHTQYF. The CDR3 nucleotides read TGTGCCAGTGAGGATGGAGGGGGCCTCGCTCATACGCAGTATTTT.

The rearrangement joins TRBV4-1 to TRBJ2-7; D is undetermined. The CDR3 spans 16 residues. V shed 3 bases and J shed 0 bases, with 15 bases lying between them. Germline V gene lookup returns CDR1 MGHRA and CDR2 YSYEKL. CDR3 in amino acids: CASSHGSSTPSYEQYF. In nucleotides, the CDR3 is TGCGCCAGCAGCCATGGTAGCTCAACACCCTCCTACGAGCAGTACTTC.